There are many counts of the clone carrying this T cell receptor (beta chain). The CDR3 consists of 13 residues. V gave up 11 bases and J gave up 7 bases; unmatched junction bases: 5. Germline-derived CDR1 and CDR2 are MNHEY and SMNVEV (reference sequence). Exclusion followed for patients with uncontrolled infection, other autoimmune disease, pregnancy or lactation. This record belongs to a study of T cells in Graves' hyperthyroidism and ophthalmopathy. The CDR3 regions of TCR beta were amplified from RNA transcripts. HTBI primers were used for first-round RT-PCR of the TCR CDR3. A single record per CDR3 protein comes from TCRdb applying MiXCR to the multiplex PCR reads. The data hold around 300,000 distinct CDR3 sequences, with 12% to 15% observed a single time.

Sequenced input: blood. The clonotype comes from a woman aged 40 to 55 with Graves' ophthalmopathy. This rearrangement joins TRBV27 to TRBJ1-6; 10 nucleotides align to TRBD1. CDR3 DNA: TGTGCCTGCGGGACAGGGGCCAATTCACCCCTCCACTTT. It translates to CACGTGANSPLHF.